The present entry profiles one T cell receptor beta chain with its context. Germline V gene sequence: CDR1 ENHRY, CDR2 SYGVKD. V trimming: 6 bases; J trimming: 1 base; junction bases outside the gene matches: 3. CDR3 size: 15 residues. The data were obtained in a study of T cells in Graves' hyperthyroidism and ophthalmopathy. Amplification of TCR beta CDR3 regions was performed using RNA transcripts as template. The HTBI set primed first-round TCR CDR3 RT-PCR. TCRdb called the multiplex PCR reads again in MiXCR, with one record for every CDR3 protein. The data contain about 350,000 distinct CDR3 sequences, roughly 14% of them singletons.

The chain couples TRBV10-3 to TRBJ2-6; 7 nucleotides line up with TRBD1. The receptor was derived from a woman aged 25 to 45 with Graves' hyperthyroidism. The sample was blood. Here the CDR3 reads CAIRGGQSGANVLTF. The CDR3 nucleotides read TGTGCCATCAGAGGGGGACAGTCTGGGGCCAACGTCCTGACTTTC.